The rows below give T cell receptor beta chains drawn from one sample of a study of cytomegalovirus exposure and HLA in healthy donors. Clones were sequenced by immunoSEQ multiplex PCR, and TCRdb holds only the in-frame ones, with some missing. There are around 70,000 clones in the sample; roughly 92% occur only once, and about 0.6% lies in the top ten. The sequenced sample was PBMCs. These receptors were taken from a woman under 30 in good health and CMV-seronegative. Both conserved end residues are part of each CDR3. A D gene is named only where the DNA matches it firmly. Size is omitted from some rows. Given values are once, few, many or a class for expanded clones.

.,.,TRBJ1-1,TRBV19,TGTGCCAGTAGTATTAGCGCATCTGAAGCTTTCTTT,CASSISASEAFF
.,.,TRBJ1-2,TRBV30,TGTGCCTGGTATACACGGAGAGCTAACTATGGCTACACCTTC,CAWYTRRANYGYTF
once,TRBD1,TRBJ2-7,TRBV6-5,TGTGCCAGCAGGAGGACAGGGGCCTACGAGCAGTACTTC,CASRRTGAYEQYF
once,TRBD2,TRBJ2-3,TRBV7-2,TGTGCCAGCAGCTTAAAAGCGGGGGGGGGCCTGAGAGATACGCAGTATTTT,CASSLKAGGGLRDTQYF
once,.,TRBJ2-2,TRBV6-1,TGTGCCAGCAGTGAATTTGAGTCCGGGGAGCTGTTTTTT,CASSEFESGELFF
.,.,TRBJ2-7,TRBV11-2,TGTGCCAGCAGCTTCGATACAACCTACGAGCAGTACTTC,CASSFDTTYEQYF
.,TRBD1,TRBJ1-3,TRBV7-9,TGTGCCAGCAGCTTATCGACAGGGATGGGAAACACCATATATTTT,CASSLSTGMGNTIYF
.,.,TRBJ2-4,TRBV28,TGTGCCAGCGACGACAGCCCGAGTAGAATTCAGTACTTC,CASDDSPSRIQYF
once,.,TRBJ1-1,TRBV9,TGTGCCAGCAGCGACCGGGACACCTATGGTATGAACACTGAAGCTTTCTTT,CASSDRDTYGMNTEAFF
.,.,TRBJ1-1,TRBV9,TGTGCCAGCAGCATCTATACAGGGTCGAACACTGAAGCTTTCTTT,CASSIYTGSNTEAFF